Following are 9 T cell receptor beta chains from one sample sequenced in a study of CD8 T cells in Susac syndrome. Reverse transcription of roughly 0.5 to 1 ug RNA was carried out with random hexamers. TCRdb redid the calling of the immunoSEQ multiplex PCR reads with MiXCR, one entry per CDR3 protein. The sample carries 200,000 or so distinct CDR3 sequences, roughly 96% recorded once. The sequenced sample consisted of CD4+ T cells from PBMCs. The receptor source for this set is a human donor with multiple sclerosis.

The chain is built from TRBV18 and TRBJ2-5; no firm D call. The V gene lost 3 bases and the J gene lost 4 bases, with 9 bases spanning the gap. Germline V lookup: CDR1 KGHSH, CDR2 LQKENI. The CDR3 sequence is 13 residues long. CDR3 protein: CASSPPSIETQYF. The CDR3 region has the DNA TGTGCCAGCTCACCGCCCAGTATAGAGACCCAGTACTTC.

The V call is TRBV30, the J call TRBJ1-5, with D unclear. Germline V lookup: CDR1 GTSNPN, CDR2 SVGIG (reference sequence). The CDR3 sequence is 12 residues long. Between the trimmed V and J ends, which lost 7 bases and 2 bases, there was a span of 9 bases. CDR3 DNA sequence: TGTGCCTTGCAGATCGGCAATCAGCCCCAGCATTTT. Encoded protein: CALQIGNQPQHF.

CDR3 bases: TGCAGTGCTCCTTCCCTGGGGGGTTACAATGAGCAGTTCTTC. Amino acid sequence: CSAPSLGGYNEQFF. This rearrangement joins TRBV20-1 to TRBJ2-1, with D possibly TRBD2 on 6 matching bases. In germline, CDR1 is DFQATT, CDR2 SNEGSKA (reference sequence). V was shortened by 5 bases and J by 4 bases, with 15 bases between the two germline ends. This CDR3 region has 14 residues.

The chain recombines TRBV5-1 with TRBJ1-5; D not resolved. This CDR3 comprises 14 residues. The germline V and J ends were trimmed by 4 bases and 3 bases, with 11 bases remaining between them. Looked up from germline, CDR1 is SGHRS and CDR2 is YFSETQ. The CDR3 coding sequence is TGCGCCAGCAGCCCAGGACCCATCAATCAGCCCCAGCATTTT. As protein: CASSPGPINQPQHF.

This clonotype was seen only once. This chain joins TRBV5-1 and TRBJ2-2, with a tentative D call TRBD2 (5 bases). The CDR3 runs 14 residues. Germline CDR1 reads SGHRS; CDR2 reads YFSETQ. Trimming stripped 4 bases from V and 4 bases from J, with 11 bases between. CDR3 bases: TGCGCCAGCAGCCCCGGACTTTTCACCGGGGAGCTGTTTTTT. Translating it yields CASSPGLFTGELFF.

The chain uses TRBV27 and TRBJ2-2; 9 bases map to TRBD1. The CDR3 loop spans 16 amino acids. With V trimmed by 4 bases and J by 4 bases, 7 bases remained unmatched. CDR1 and CDR2 (germline): MNHEY, SMNVEV (reference sequence). DNA for the CDR3: TGTGCCAGCAGTTCCTTTAGGGACAGGGCCACCGGGGAGCTGTTTTTT. Its translation: CASSSFRDRATGELFF.

This rearrangement joins TRBV14 to TRBJ1-1, with unresolved D. The CDR3 extends over 13 amino acids. Deletions cut 7 bases from V and 6 bases from J, with 15 bases between. CDR1 is SGHDN and CDR2 is FVKESK in the germline V gene. The CDR3 region has the DNA TGTGCCAGCACCCCAAAAAATGGACCTGAAGCTTTCTTT. Encoded protein: CASTPKNGPEAFF.

The chain has TRBV5-1 and TRBJ2-1; D call uncertain. Trimming removed 4 bases at V and 10 bases at J, with 9 bases between. The CDR3 consists of 11 residues. CDR1 and CDR2 from the germline V gene are SGHRS and YFSETQ. CDR3 nucleotides: TGCGCCAGCAGCCCTGACCTAGAGCAGTTCTTC. Its translation is CASSPDLEQFF.

This rearrangement joins TRBV6-5 to TRBJ2-7; D unclear. The CDR3 runs to 11 residues. The V gene's germline CDR1 is MNHEY and CDR2 SVGAGI. V was shortened by 8 bases and J by 6 bases, with 11 bases between the two germline ends. The CDR3 region is CASGFSREQYF. CDR3 bases: TGTGCCAGCGGATTCTCCCGCGAGCAGTACTTC.